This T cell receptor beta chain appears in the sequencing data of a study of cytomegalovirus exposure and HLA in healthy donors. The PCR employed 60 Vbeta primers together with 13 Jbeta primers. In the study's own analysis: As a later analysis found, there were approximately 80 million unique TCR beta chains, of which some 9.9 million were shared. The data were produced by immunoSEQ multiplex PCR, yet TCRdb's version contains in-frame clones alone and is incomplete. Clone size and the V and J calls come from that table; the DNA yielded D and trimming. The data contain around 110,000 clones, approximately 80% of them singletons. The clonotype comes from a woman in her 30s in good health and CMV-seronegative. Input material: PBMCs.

The DNA for the CDR3 is TGTGCCAGCAGTCTACAGGGGGCTCAGCCCGAAGCTTTCTTT. Translated, it gives CASSLQGAQPEAFF. The V call is TRBV28, the J call TRBJ1-1, with 9 bases aligning to TRBD1. This CDR3 is built from 14 residues. The junction had 9 bases not matched to a gene; V was cut back by 5 bases and J by 8 bases. Germline V CDR1 and CDR2: MDHEN, SYDVKM.